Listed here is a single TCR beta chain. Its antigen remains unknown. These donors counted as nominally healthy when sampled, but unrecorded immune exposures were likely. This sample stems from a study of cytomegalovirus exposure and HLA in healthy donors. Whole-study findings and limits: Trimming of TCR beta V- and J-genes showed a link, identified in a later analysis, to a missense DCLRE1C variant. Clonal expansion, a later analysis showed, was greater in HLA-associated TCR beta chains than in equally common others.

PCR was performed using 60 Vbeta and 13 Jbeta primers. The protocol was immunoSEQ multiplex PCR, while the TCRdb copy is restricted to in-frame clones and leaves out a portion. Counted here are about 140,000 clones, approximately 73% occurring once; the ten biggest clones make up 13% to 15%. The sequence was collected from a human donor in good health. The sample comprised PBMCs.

The CDR3 is CASSWDRVNTEAFF. CDR3 coding DNA: TGCGCCAGCAGCTGGGACAGGGTGAACACTGAAGCTTTCTTT. The chain links TRBV5-1 to TRBJ1-1, with 9 bases that match TRBD1. This CDR3 has 14 amino acids. The V and J ends lost 3 bases and 0 bases, in that order; junction bases with no gene match: 0. CDR1 and CDR2 (germline): SGHRS, YFSETQ.